This TCR beta chain is drawn from a study of CD8 T cells in Susac syndrome. General study points: An acknowledgment was made by the study that its TCR sequencing and HLA analysis involved relatively few individuals.

TEMRA cells were FACS-enriched, while CD8+ and CD4+ T cells were negatively isolated. Roughly 0.45 to 1 ug RNA was reverse transcribed with random hexamers. Amplification of the TCR beta CDR3 was carried out by immunoSEQ multiplex PCR, which spanned a total of 54 Vbeta and 13 Jbeta segments. A single record per CDR3 protein comes from TCRdb applying MiXCR to the immunoSEQ multiplex PCR reads. The table lists about 300,000 distinct CDR3 sequences, about nine tenths of them singletons. V was pared by 7 bases and J by 1 base, with 8 bases between. CDR1 is MGHDK and CDR2 is SYGVNS in the germline V gene. This CDR3 has 13 amino acids. As to this clonotype: The antigen is unknown.

Sample: CD8+ T cells from PBMCs. The clonotype originates from a human donor with multiple sclerosis. The chain uses TRBV25-1 and TRBJ1-3; D gene ambiguous. This CDR3 is CASTPGSGNTIYF. CDR3 DNA sequence: TGTGCCAGCACTCCGGGATCTGGAAACACCATATATTTT.